Following are 24 T cell receptor beta chains from one sample sequenced in a study of cytomegalovirus exposure and HLA in healthy donors. PCR was performed using 60 Vbeta and 13 Jbeta primers. Profiling relied on immunoSEQ multiplex PCR, and the TCRdb table lists in-frame clones only, not all of them. Of about 130,000 clones listed, around three quarters are singletons. The material sequenced was PBMCs. These receptors originate from a woman aged 60-75 years in good health and CMV-seropositive.

This clone has a handful of counts. The sample has other DNA sequences that encode this CDR3 too. The chain couples TRBV5-4 to TRBJ2-3; D perhaps matches TRBD2 (5 bases). CDR1 is SGHNT and CDR2 is YYREEE in the germline V gene (reference sequence). V was cut by 4 bases and J by 0 bases, with 9 bases left in between. This CDR3 spans 14 amino acids. CDR3 DNA sequence: TGTGCCAGCAGCCTCGCGGGTAGCACAGATACGCAGTATTTT. This gives the protein CASSLAGSTDTQYF.

J is TRBJ2-2 and V is TRBV21-1; the D call TRBD1 from the table was never checked on the DNA. TRBV21-1 is listed as a pseudogene. This CDR3 comprises 17 residues. CDR3 in DNA: TGTGCCAGCAGCAAAGCGCTTTACAGGACCCCTCTTCAGGTGCTGTTTTTT. Residues: CASSKALYRTPLQVLFF.

J is TRBJ2-3 and V is TRBV7-2; weak D call: TRBD2 (5 bases). The V end was cut by 0 bases, the J end by 6 bases, with 16 bases between. Per germline, CDR1 SGHTA and CDR2 FQGNSA. The CDR3 is made up of 16 amino acids. The CDR3 DNA reads as TGTGCCAGCAGCTTAGCGATGTTGGGGAGAGTGGATACGCAGTATTTT. It specifies CASSLAMLGRVDTQYF.

This clone was recorded a few times. V usage is TRBV2 and J usage is TRBJ2-7; TRBD1 matches 9 bases. The V segment lost 6 bases and the J segment 6 bases; nucleotides outside the gene matches: 3. Germline assignment: CDR1 SNHLY and CDR2 FYNNEI. The CDR3 spans 12 residues. The CDR3 DNA sequence: TGTGCCAGCAGAACGGACAGGGGCGAGCAGTACTTC. Its translation is CASRTDRGEQYF.

The chain carries TRBV7-3 and TRBJ1-1, with TRBD1 matching 9 bases. The CDR3 contains 14 residues. CDR1 SGHTA and CDR2 FQGTGA come from the germline V gene. The V segment lost 4 bases and the J segment 4 bases; nucleotides outside the gene matches: 4. This CDR3 reads CASSSTGGGTEAFF. CDR3 coding DNA: TGTGCCAGCAGCTCCACAGGGGGCGGCACTGAAGCTTTCTTT.

This chain connects TRBV7-6 to TRBJ1-1, with 8 bases that match TRBD1. The CDR3 has 13 residues. Germline loops: CDR1 SGHVS, CDR2 FNYEAQ. V lost 7 bases and J lost 7; bases outside the gene matches: 8. CDR3 bases: TGTGCCAGCAACCCAGGGGGCGGAGGTGAAGCTTTCTTT. Translation gives CASNPGGGGEAFF.

V usage is TRBV5-8 and J usage is TRBJ2-5, with TRBD2 matching 9 bases. The CDR3 spans 16 residues. Germline values: CDR1 SGHTS, CDR2 YDEGEE. The J segment lost 2 bases and the V segment lost 5 bases, leaving 10 bases of the junction unmatched. The CDR3 nucleotides read TGTGCCAGCAGGCTGGAAGGCGGGGGGGCTCAAGAGACCCAGTACTTC. Translated, it gives CASRLEGGGAQETQYF.

The V call is TRBV5-6, the J call TRBJ1-1; D gene unclear. This CDR3 has 17 residues. V was cut by 1 base and J by 5 bases, with 21 bases left in between. Germline lookup yields CDR1 SGHDT and CDR2 YYEEEE. CDR3 sequence (DNA): TGTGCCAGCAGCTTGCCGGGAACCTTGGGGTCAACGACTGAAGCTTTCTTT. Protein sequence: CASSLPGTLGSTTEAFF.

This chain joins TRBV9 and TRBJ2-1, with D hard to call. This CDR3 has 13 residues. Germline V CDR1 and CDR2: SGDLS, YYNGEE. V lost 3 bases and J lost 9, with 13 bases in between. The DNA for the CDR3 is TGTGCCAGCAGCGCCCAGGCACGCCCTGAGCAGTTCTTC. As protein: CASSAQARPEQFF. The entire variable domain, with the rest obtained from reference TRBV9 and TRBJ2-1, is as follows: DSGVTQTPKHLITATGQRVTLRCSPRSGDLSVYWYQQSLDQGLQFLIQYYNGEERAKGNILERFSAQQFPDLHSELNLSSLELGDSALYFCASSAQARPEQFFGPGTRLTVL.

As DNA, the CDR3 is TGCAGCGTTGAATCCACCGGGACTAGTGGGGAGACCCAGTACTTC. This encodes CSVESTGTSGETQYF. The chain links TRBV29-1 to TRBJ2-5; 8 bases line up with TRBD2. Germline-derived CDR1 and CDR2 are SQVTM and ANQGSEA. This CDR3 has 15 amino acids. V dropped 2 bases and J dropped 5; count of bases not matched to a gene: 10.

The V and J genes are TRBV27 and TRBJ1-2, with D uncertain. The CDR3 spans 15 residues. Germline V gene data show CDR1 as MNHEY and CDR2 as SMNVEV (reference sequence). V lost 5 bases and J 4 bases, leaving 17 bases between the germline ends. The CDR3 spells CASSPEGLGGYGYTF. CDR3 bases: TGTGCCAGCAGTCCCGAGGGCCTCGGCGGCTATGGCTACACCTTC.

The chain has TRBV5-1 and TRBJ2-5; D is undetermined. The CDR3 extends over 13 amino acids. Germline V gene sequence: CDR1 SGHRS, CDR2 YFSETQ. The V and J ends lost 4 bases and 3 bases respectively, with 10 bases between them. The CDR3 nucleotides read TGCGCCAGCAGCGCCCGGTTGGAAGAGACCCAGTACTTC. Amino acid sequence: CASSARLEETQYF.

The V call is TRBV25-1, the J call TRBJ2-3, with TRBD2 identical over 10 bases. Germline V CDR1 and CDR2: MGHDK, SYGVNS. This CDR3 comprises 16 residues. The V segment lost 6 bases and the J segment 0 bases; nucleotides outside the gene matches: 6. Here the CDR3 reads CASRPQLAGSTDTQYF. The CDR3 bases are TGTGCCAGCAGGCCCCAACTAGCGGGGAGCACAGATACGCAGTATTTT. Drawing the rest from reference TRBV25-1 and TRBJ2-3, the complete variable domain is EADIYQTPRYLVIGTGKKITLECSQTMGHDKMYWYQQDPGMELHLIHYSYGVNSTEKGDLSSESTVSRIRTEHFPLTLESARPSHTSQYLCASRPQLAGSTDTQYFGPGTRLTVL.

The genes are TRBV21-1 and TRBJ1-6; the table gives TRBD1 as D, unverified against the DNA. TRBV21-1 is a listed pseudogene. The length of the CDR3 is 18 residues. The DNA of the CDR3 is TGTGCCAGCAGCAAAACGGAACAGGGGGTGACCTATAATTCACCCCTCCACTTT. Its protein is CASSKTEQGVTYNSPLHF.

The gene calls are TRBV10-3 and TRBJ1-1; D not certain. With 3 bases removed from V and 5 bases from J, the gap between germline ends came to 7 bases. The CDR3 is 12 residues long. CDR1 and CDR2 (germline): ENHRY, SYGVKD. The CDR3 loop reads CAISDPPTEAFF. DNA of the CDR3: TGTGCCATCAGTGACCCCCCAACTGAAGCTTTCTTT.

Here the CDR3 reads CASSSNPPGLAGKETQYF. CDR3 nucleotide sequence: TGTGCCAGCAGCTCCAACCCTCCGGGACTAGCGGGGAAAGAGACCCAGTACTTC. The chain is built from TRBV7-6 and TRBJ2-5, with TRBD2 matching 13 bases. The germline gives CDR1 SGHVS, CDR2 FNYEAQ. V lost 4 bases to trimming and J lost 3 bases; unmatched junction nucleotides: 11. The length of the CDR3 is 18 residues.

This sequence joins TRBV7-8 and TRBJ2-1; 7 nucleotides align to TRBD2. Trimming cost V 3 bases and J 1 base; bases outside gene matches: 6. CDR3 length equals 16 residues. Germline V gives CDR1 SGHVS, CDR2 FQNEAQ. CDR3 protein: CASSFSGGGSYNEQFF. CDR3 DNA sequence: TGTGCCAGCAGCTTCTCTGGGGGGGGGTCCTACAATGAGCAGTTCTTC.

This clone is labeled as medium-sized. The chain carries TRBV6-1 and TRBJ2-6, with a tentative D call TRBD1 (5 bases). V was pared by 3 bases and J by 0 bases, with 15 bases between. The length of the CDR3 is 18 residues. Germline CDR1 reads MNHNS; CDR2 reads SASEGT. The chain's CDR3 is CASSDPGHLSSGANVLTF. The CDR3 DNA reads as TGTGCCAGCAGTGACCCCGGACACCTTAGCTCTGGGGCCAACGTCCTGACTTTC.

J is TRBJ2-1 and V is TRBV6-6; TRBD2 might be the D (5 bases). Trimming took 5 bases from V and 5 from J, leaving 13 bases between them. Germline V gene lookup returns CDR1 MNHNY and CDR2 SVGAGI (reference sequence). The CDR3 extends over 14 amino acids. CDR3 loop: CASSPRGLHNEQFF. CDR3 nucleotides: TGTGCCAGCAGTCCCCGTGGACTCCACAATGAGCAGTTCTTC.

The chain recombines TRBV6-4 with TRBJ1-1, with D perhaps matching TRBD1 (5 bases). Germline V CDR1 and CDR2: MRHNA, SNTAGT. Trimming cost V 5 bases and J 6 bases, with 13 bases left between them. This CDR3 region has 13 residues. The CDR3 DNA sequence: TGTGCCAGCAGTCCCAGGGCGGCGGCTGAAGCTTTCTTT. Protein: CASSPRAAAEAFF.

The chain couples TRBV9 to TRBJ2-7, with 8 bases identical to TRBD2. Germline CDR1 reads SGDLS; CDR2 reads YYNGEE. With 2 bases clipped from V and 3 bases from J, the junction kept 4 bases outside the gene matches. The CDR3 consists of 14 residues. CDR3 in DNA: TGTGCCAGCAGCGTTAACCTAGCGGGCTACGAGCAGTACTTC. This sequence encodes CASSVNLAGYEQYF.

V is TRBV4-2 and J is TRBJ2-5; D might be TRBD1 (5 bases). CDR1 and CDR2 (germline): LGHNA, YNFKEQ. CDR3 length: 16 amino acids. Deletions cut 1 base from V and 1 base from J, with 13 bases between. The CDR3 loop reads CASSQGRQPFQETQYF. The CDR3 DNA follows: TGTGCCAGCAGCCAAGGGAGACAGCCCTTCCAAGAGACCCAGTACTTC.

V usage is TRBV6-1 and J usage is TRBJ1-2; a weak D match, TRBD1 (6 bases). V was shortened by 1 base and J by 0 bases, with 9 bases between the two germline ends. Germline values: CDR1 MNHNS, CDR2 SASEGT. The CDR3 totals 15 residues. The CDR3: CASSEGGTSNYGYTF. As DNA, the CDR3 is TGTGCCAGCAGTGAAGGGGGGACATCTAACTATGGCTACACCTTC.

This chain joins TRBV7-9 and TRBJ1-3; 12 nucleotides match TRBD1. Germline-derived CDR1 and CDR2 are SEHNR and FQNEAQ (reference sequence). The CDR3 runs 17 residues. V lost 0 bases to trimming and J lost 2 bases; unmatched junction nucleotides: 2. CDR3 sequence (DNA): TGTGCCAGCAGCTTAGCCCGGGACAGGGGGCCTGGAAACACCATATATTTT. This codes for CASSLARDRGPGNTIYF.